This entry concerns a single TCR beta chain. Authors' processing steps: Nucleated cell counts were estimated from reference gene primer amplification. TCRdb's copy holds only in-frame clones and misses some; the assay was immunoSEQ multiplex PCR. V and J calls plus clone size are reproduced from that table; the DNA served to infer D and trimming. The table has approximately 190,000 clones, roughly four fifths seen once. This sample is drawn from a study of blood T cell repertoires in COVID-19. Whole-study context: Donors in the United States, Italy and Spain gave samples during acute or convalescent COVID-19. T cells, B-cell-depleted T cells, or PBMCs provided the cDNA or gDNA that served as material.

Germline V CDR1 and CDR2: MNHNS, SASEGT. Trimming took 2 bases from V and 2 from J, leaving 15 bases between them. The CDR3 covers 16 residues. Sequencing input: peripheral blood. V gene TRBV6-1 combines with J gene TRBJ1-1, with D unresolved. The source of this sequence is a woman aged 70 to 79 with active or convalescent COVID-19. This chain's CDR3 is CASSERVVGYNTEAFF. The CDR3 DNA is TGTGCCAGCAGTGAAAGAGTTGTCGGGTATAACACTGAAGCTTTCTTT.